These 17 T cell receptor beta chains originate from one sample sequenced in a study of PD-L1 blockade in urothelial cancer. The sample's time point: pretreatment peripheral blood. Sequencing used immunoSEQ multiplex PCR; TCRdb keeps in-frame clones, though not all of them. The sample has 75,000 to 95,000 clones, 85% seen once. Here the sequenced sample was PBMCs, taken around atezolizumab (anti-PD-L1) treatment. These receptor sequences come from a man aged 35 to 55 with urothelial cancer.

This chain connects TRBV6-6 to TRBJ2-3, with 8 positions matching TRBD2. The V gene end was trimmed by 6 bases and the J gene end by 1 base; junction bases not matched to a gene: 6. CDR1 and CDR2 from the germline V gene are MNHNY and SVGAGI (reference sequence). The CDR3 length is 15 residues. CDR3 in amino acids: CASRPSGRGTDTQYF. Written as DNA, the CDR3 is TGTGCCAGCAGACCCAGCGGGAGAGGCACAGATACGCAGTATTTT.

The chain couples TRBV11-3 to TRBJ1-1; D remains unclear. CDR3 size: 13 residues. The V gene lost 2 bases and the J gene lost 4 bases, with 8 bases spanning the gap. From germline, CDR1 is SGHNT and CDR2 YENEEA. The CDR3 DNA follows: TGTGCCAGCAGCTTACATCTCGGCACTGAAGCTTTCTTT. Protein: CASSLHLGTEAFF.

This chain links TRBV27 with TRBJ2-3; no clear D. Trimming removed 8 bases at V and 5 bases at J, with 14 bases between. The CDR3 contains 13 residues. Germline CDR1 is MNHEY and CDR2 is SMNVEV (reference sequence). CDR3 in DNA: TGTGCCAGCGGCGGAGAGGTGGGAGATACGCAGTATTTT. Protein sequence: CASGGEVGDTQYF.

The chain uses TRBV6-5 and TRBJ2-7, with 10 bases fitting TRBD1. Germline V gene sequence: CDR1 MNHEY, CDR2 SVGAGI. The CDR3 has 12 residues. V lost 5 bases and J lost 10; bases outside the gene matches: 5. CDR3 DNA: TGTGCCAGCAGTAACGACAGGGGGCCCCAGTACTTC. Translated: CASSNDRGPQYF.

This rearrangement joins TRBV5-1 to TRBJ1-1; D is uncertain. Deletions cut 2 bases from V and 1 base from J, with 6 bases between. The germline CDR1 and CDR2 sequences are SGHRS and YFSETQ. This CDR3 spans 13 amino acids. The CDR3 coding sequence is TGCGCCAGCAGCTTTACCGGGAACACTGAAGCTTTCTTT. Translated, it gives CASSFTGNTEAFF.

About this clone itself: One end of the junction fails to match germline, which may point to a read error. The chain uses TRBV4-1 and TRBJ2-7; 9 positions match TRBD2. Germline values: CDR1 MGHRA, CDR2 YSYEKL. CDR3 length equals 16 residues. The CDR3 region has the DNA TGCGCCAACAGCCAAGAACCAACTAGCGGGTTCTACGAGCAGTACTTC. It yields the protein CANSQEPTSGFYEQYF.

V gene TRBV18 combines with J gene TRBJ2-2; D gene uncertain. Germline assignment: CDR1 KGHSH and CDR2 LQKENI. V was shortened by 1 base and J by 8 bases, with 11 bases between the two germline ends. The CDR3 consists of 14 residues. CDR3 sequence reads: CASSPQPSRGELFF. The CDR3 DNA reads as TGTGCCAGCTCACCACAGCCGAGCAGGGGGGAGCTGTTTTTT.

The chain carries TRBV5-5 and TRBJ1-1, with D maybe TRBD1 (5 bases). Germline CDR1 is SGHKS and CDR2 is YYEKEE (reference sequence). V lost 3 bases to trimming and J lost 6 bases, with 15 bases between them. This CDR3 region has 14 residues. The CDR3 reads CASSWGGRSPEAFF. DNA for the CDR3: TGTGCCAGCAGCTGGGGGGGGAGGAGCCCTGAAGCTTTCTTT.

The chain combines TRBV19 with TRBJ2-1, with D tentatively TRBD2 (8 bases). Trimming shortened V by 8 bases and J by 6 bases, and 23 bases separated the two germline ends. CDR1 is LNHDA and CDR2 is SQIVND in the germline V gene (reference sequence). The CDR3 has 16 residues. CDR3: CASGVGQREILNEQFF. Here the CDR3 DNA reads TGTGCCAGTGGGGTGGGACAGCGGGAGATTCTCAATGAGCAGTTCTTC.

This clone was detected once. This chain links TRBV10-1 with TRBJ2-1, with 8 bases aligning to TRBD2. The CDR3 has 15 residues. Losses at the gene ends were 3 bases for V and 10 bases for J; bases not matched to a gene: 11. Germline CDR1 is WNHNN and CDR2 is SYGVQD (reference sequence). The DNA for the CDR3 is TGCGCCAGCAGTGATGGGACTAGAGGACAAGGGGAGCAGTTCTTC. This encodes CASSDGTRGQGEQFF.

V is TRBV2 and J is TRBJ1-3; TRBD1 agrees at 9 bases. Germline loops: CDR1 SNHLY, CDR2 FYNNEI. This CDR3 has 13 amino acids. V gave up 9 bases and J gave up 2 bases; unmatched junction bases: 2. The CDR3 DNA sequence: TGTGCCAGAGGGGACAGGGCTGGAAACACCATATATTTT. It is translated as CARGDRAGNTIYF.

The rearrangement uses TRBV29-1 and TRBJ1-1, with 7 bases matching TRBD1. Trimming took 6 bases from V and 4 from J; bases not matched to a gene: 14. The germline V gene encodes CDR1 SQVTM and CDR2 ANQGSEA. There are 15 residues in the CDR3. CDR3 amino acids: CSVAPALQGITEAFF. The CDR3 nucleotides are TGCAGCGTCGCCCCCGCCCTACAGGGGATCACTGAAGCTTTCTTT.

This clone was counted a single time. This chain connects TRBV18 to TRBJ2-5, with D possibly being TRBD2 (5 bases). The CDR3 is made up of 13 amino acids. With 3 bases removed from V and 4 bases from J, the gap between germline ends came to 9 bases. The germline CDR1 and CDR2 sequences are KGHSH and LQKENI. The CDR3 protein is CASSPQAGETQYF. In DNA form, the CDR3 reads TGTGCCAGCTCACCGCAGGCGGGAGAGACCCAGTACTTC. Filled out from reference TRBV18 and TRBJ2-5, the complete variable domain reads NAGVMQNPRHLVRRRGQEARLRCSPMKGHSHVYWYRQLPEEGLKFMVYLQKENIIDESGMPKERFSAEFPKEGPSILRIQQVVRGDSAAYFCASSPQAGETQYFGPGTRLLVL.

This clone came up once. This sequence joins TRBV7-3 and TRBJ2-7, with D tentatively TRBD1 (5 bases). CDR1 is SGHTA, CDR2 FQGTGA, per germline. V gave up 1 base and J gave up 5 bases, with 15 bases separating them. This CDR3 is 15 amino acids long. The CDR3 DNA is TGTGCCAGCAGCTTAAGTACGGCAGGGTCTCACGAGCAGTACTTC. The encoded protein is CASSLSTAGSHEQYF. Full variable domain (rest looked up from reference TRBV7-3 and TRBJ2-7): GAGVSQTPSNKVTEKGKYVELRCDPISGHTALYWYRQSLGQGPEFLIYFQGTGAADDSGLPNDRFFAVRPEGSVSTLKIQRTERGDSAVYLCASSLSTAGSHEQYFGPGTRLTVT.

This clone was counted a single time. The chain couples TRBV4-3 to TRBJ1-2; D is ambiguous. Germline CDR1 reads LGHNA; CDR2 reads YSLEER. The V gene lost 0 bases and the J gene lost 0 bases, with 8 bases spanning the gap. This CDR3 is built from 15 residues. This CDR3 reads CASSQDRTTNYGYTF. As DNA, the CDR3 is TGCGCCAGCAGCCAAGATCGAACAACTAACTATGGCTACACCTTC.

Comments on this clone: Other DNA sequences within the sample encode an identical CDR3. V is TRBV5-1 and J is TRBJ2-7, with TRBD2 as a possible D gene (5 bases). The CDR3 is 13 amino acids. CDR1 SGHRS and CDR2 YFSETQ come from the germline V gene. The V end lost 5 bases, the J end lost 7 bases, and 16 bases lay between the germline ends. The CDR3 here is CASSRLGGGEQYF. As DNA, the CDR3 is TGCGCCAGCAGTCGACTGGGCGGAGGAGAGCAGTACTTC.

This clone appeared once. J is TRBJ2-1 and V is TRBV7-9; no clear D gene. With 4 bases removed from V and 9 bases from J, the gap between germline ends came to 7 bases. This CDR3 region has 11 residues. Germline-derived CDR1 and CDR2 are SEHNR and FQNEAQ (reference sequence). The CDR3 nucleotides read TGTGCCAGCAGCTCCCCGTTTGAGCAGTTCTTC. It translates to CASSSPFEQFF.